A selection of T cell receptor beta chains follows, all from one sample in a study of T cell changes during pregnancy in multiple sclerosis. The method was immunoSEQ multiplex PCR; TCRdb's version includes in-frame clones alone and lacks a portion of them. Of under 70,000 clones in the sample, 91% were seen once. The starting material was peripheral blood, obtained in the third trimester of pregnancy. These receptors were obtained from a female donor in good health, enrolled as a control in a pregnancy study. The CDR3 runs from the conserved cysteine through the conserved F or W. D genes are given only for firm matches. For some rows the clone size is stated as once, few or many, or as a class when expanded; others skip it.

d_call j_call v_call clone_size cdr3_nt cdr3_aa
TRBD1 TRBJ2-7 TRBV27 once TGTGCCAGCAGTCAAATCACAGGGGTCCACTACGAGCAGTACTTC CASSQITGVHYEQYF
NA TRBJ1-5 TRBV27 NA TGTGCCACCCCCGGGACATTTAGCAATCAGCCCCAGCATTTT CATPGTFSNQPQHF
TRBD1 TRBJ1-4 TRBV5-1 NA TGCGCCAGCAGCGCGGGACAGGCTAATGAAAAACTGTTTTTT CASSAGQANEKLFF
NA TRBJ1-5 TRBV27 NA TGTGCCAGCAGTGAGGGCAGACCCCAGCCCCAGCATTTT CASSEGRPQPQHF
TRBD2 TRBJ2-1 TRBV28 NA TGTGCCAGCAGTTTTCTTAGCGAGGTAGCGGGAGTTTCTGAGCAGTTCTTC CASSFLSEVAGVSEQFF
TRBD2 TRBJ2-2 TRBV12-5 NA TGTGCTAGTGGATGGACTAGCGGGGCCCTCGGGGAGCTGTTTTTT CASGWTSGALGELFF
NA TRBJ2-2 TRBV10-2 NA TGCGCCAGCAGTGACGGGGAGACACCGGGAACCGGGGAGCTGTTTTTT CASSDGETPGTGELFF
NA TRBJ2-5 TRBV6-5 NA TGTGCCAGCAGTTACGATGAGGTGGAGACCCAGTACTTC CASSYDEVETQYF
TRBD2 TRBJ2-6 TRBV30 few TGTGCCTGGATGCGGGGGGGGTTGATTCCCTCTGGGGCCAACGTCCTGACTTTC CAWMRGGLIPSGANVLTF
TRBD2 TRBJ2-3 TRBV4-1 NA TGCGCCAGCAGCCAAGATCAAGGTGGGCTAGCGGGTACGCAGTATTTT CASSQDQGGLAGTQYF
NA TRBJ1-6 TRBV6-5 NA TGTGCCAGCAGTTACTCGACCCCAGGGGTGGGCTCACCCCTCCACTTT CASSYSTPGVGSPLHF
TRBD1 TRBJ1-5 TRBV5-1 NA TGCGCCAGCAGCTTGGGGCCAGGGGGGAGGACCCAGCATTTT CASSLGPGGRTQHF
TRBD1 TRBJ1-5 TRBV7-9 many TGTGCCAGCAGCTCCGACAGGGGGCTATATAGCAATCAGCCCCAGCATTTT CASSSDRGLYSNQPQHF
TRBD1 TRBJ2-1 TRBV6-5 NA TGTGCCAGCAGTTCGAGGACAGGGTGGGATGAGCAGTTCTTC CASSSRTGWDEQFF
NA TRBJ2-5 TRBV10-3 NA TGTGCCATCAGTGTCCAGGTAGAAGAGACCCAGTACTTC CAISVQVEETQYF
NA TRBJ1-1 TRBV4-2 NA TGTGCCAGCAGCCGGCCGGGCACTGAAGCTTTCTTT CASSRPGTEAFF
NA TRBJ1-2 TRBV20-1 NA TGCAGTGCCCCGGGACTCTATGGCTACACCTTC CSAPGLYGYTF
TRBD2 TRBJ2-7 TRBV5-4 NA TGTGCCAGCAGCTTGGCGGGGGGGGCCGAGGGGTACTTC CASSLAGGAEGYF
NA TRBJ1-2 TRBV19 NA TGTGCCAGTAGTATAGTTGGTCGGGCAGGGCATCGAGAGTATGGCTACACCTTC CASSIVGRAGHREYGYTF
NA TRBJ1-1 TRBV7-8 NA TGTGCCAGCAGCGCCCCAGGGGAAGCTTTCTTT CASSAPGEAFF
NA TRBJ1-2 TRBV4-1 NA TGCGCCAGCACCCCTGGGCTGGGCTCAGTCAACTATGGCTACACCTTC CASTPGLGSVNYGYTF
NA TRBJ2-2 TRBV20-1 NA TGCAGTGCTATTAATACCGGGGAGCTGTTTTTT CSAINTGELFF
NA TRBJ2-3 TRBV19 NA TGTGCCAGTAGTCTCTACTCCTCAGATACGCAGTATTTT CASSLYSSDTQYF
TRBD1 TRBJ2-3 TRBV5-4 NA TGTGCCAGCAGCCGGGATGTCGGGACAGGGGGATCAGATACGCAGTATTTT CASSRDVGTGGSDTQYF
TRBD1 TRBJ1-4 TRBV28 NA TGTGCCAGCAGTCCTAGCGCACAGGGGAAACTGTTTTTT CASSPSAQGKLFF
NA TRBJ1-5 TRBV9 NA TGTGCCAGCAGCGTAGGGGAGTTTCAGCCCCAGCATTTT CASSVGEFQPQHF
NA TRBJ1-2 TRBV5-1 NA TGCGCCAGCAGCTTGGGGACAGCACAAGTCTATGGCTACACCTTC CASSLGTAQVYGYTF
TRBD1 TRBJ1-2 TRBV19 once TGTGCCAGTAGTATTGCAGGGGGCGCTTATGGCTACACCTTC CASSIAGGAYGYTF
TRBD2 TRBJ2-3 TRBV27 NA TGTGCCAGCAGTCCGTTTAGCGGGGGGGCCGGAGATACGCAGTATTTT CASSPFSGGAGDTQYF
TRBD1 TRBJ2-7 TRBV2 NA TGTGCCAGCACCCTATCAGGGACAGGCTCCTACGAGCAGTACTTC CASTLSGTGSYEQYF
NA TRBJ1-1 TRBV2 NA TGTGCCAGCAGTGAGGCGGGGTATGGCACTGAAGCTTTCTTT CASSEAGYGTEAFF